This record looks at one TCR beta chain sequence and its context. Its antigen has not been determined. One base away there is no much larger clone; base qualities are not given. The sample originates from a study of blood T cell repertoires in COVID-19 (dated by TCRdb to 2020 to 2022). Context from the whole study: Samples covering the acute and convalescent phases of COVID-19 were provided by collaborators in the United States, Italy and Spain. Sample metadata almost always included a de-identified subject ID, COVID-19 status, age in years and sex. The prospective study material was composed of cDNA or gDNA derived from T cells, B-cell-depleted T cells, or PBMCs. Samples were obtained from the ongoing ImmuneRACE study (first 160 participants) and from 1,200 or so subjects provided by 6 global collaborators. A freely available public database, intended as a resource for researchers studying the immune response to SARS-CoV-2, is where the repertoires were released. HLA class I and class II types, where available, came from metadata supplied by the sample provider rather than from assay-based typing. The dataset comprised deeply sampled blood TCRbeta repertoires from subjects exposed to, actively infected with, or recovered from COVID-19. Beyond this particular receptor, the publication reports: How much clinical and demographic metadata was included differed by source and by participant, and the metadata was provided uncurated.

TCRbeta CDR3 regions were amplified from genomic DNA using the immunoSEQ Assay, a bias-controlled multiplex PCR. Processing in the source paper ran as follows. Within the assay, amplification of reference gene primers was used to estimate how many nucleated cells each sample contained. Sequence reads were collapsed and filtered to measure the absolute abundance of every unique TCRbeta CDR3 rearrangement. For each sample, productive Simpson clonality was calculated as the square root of Simpson's diversity index over productive rearrangements. TCRdb holds this immuneACCESS table with in-frame rearrangements only. Some clones are missing; in checked studies, unresolved V genes explain under half, and the rest has no known cause. V, J and clone size reflect that table, while D and trimming were determined from the DNA. The sample data list 130,000 to 150,000 clones, and 85% of these were observed just once. 3% of the sample belongs to the ten largest clones.

Spanning cysteine to phenylalanine, the CDR3 consists of 13 amino acids. The retained sequence is limited to the CDR3, 39 bases, with the frame set at the first base. Trimming takes 5 bases off V and 4 bases off J; junction bases not matched to a gene: 3. The germline V gene (reference sequence) specifies SGHNT as CDR1 and YYREEE as CDR2. The collaborating institutions used their own protocols to collect whole blood in K2EDTA tubes. For TCRbeta analysis, collaborators shipped samples as frozen whole blood, isolated PBMCs, or DNA extracted from either of those sample types. Sequenced material: peripheral blood. The clonotype originates from a woman in her 40s with active or convalescent COVID-19. The chain joins TRBV5-4 to TRBJ1-2, with 9 bases aligning to TRBD1. The base sequence is TGTGCCAGCAGGGGGACAGGGAGCTATGGCTACACCTTC. This yields the protein CASRGTGSYGYTF.